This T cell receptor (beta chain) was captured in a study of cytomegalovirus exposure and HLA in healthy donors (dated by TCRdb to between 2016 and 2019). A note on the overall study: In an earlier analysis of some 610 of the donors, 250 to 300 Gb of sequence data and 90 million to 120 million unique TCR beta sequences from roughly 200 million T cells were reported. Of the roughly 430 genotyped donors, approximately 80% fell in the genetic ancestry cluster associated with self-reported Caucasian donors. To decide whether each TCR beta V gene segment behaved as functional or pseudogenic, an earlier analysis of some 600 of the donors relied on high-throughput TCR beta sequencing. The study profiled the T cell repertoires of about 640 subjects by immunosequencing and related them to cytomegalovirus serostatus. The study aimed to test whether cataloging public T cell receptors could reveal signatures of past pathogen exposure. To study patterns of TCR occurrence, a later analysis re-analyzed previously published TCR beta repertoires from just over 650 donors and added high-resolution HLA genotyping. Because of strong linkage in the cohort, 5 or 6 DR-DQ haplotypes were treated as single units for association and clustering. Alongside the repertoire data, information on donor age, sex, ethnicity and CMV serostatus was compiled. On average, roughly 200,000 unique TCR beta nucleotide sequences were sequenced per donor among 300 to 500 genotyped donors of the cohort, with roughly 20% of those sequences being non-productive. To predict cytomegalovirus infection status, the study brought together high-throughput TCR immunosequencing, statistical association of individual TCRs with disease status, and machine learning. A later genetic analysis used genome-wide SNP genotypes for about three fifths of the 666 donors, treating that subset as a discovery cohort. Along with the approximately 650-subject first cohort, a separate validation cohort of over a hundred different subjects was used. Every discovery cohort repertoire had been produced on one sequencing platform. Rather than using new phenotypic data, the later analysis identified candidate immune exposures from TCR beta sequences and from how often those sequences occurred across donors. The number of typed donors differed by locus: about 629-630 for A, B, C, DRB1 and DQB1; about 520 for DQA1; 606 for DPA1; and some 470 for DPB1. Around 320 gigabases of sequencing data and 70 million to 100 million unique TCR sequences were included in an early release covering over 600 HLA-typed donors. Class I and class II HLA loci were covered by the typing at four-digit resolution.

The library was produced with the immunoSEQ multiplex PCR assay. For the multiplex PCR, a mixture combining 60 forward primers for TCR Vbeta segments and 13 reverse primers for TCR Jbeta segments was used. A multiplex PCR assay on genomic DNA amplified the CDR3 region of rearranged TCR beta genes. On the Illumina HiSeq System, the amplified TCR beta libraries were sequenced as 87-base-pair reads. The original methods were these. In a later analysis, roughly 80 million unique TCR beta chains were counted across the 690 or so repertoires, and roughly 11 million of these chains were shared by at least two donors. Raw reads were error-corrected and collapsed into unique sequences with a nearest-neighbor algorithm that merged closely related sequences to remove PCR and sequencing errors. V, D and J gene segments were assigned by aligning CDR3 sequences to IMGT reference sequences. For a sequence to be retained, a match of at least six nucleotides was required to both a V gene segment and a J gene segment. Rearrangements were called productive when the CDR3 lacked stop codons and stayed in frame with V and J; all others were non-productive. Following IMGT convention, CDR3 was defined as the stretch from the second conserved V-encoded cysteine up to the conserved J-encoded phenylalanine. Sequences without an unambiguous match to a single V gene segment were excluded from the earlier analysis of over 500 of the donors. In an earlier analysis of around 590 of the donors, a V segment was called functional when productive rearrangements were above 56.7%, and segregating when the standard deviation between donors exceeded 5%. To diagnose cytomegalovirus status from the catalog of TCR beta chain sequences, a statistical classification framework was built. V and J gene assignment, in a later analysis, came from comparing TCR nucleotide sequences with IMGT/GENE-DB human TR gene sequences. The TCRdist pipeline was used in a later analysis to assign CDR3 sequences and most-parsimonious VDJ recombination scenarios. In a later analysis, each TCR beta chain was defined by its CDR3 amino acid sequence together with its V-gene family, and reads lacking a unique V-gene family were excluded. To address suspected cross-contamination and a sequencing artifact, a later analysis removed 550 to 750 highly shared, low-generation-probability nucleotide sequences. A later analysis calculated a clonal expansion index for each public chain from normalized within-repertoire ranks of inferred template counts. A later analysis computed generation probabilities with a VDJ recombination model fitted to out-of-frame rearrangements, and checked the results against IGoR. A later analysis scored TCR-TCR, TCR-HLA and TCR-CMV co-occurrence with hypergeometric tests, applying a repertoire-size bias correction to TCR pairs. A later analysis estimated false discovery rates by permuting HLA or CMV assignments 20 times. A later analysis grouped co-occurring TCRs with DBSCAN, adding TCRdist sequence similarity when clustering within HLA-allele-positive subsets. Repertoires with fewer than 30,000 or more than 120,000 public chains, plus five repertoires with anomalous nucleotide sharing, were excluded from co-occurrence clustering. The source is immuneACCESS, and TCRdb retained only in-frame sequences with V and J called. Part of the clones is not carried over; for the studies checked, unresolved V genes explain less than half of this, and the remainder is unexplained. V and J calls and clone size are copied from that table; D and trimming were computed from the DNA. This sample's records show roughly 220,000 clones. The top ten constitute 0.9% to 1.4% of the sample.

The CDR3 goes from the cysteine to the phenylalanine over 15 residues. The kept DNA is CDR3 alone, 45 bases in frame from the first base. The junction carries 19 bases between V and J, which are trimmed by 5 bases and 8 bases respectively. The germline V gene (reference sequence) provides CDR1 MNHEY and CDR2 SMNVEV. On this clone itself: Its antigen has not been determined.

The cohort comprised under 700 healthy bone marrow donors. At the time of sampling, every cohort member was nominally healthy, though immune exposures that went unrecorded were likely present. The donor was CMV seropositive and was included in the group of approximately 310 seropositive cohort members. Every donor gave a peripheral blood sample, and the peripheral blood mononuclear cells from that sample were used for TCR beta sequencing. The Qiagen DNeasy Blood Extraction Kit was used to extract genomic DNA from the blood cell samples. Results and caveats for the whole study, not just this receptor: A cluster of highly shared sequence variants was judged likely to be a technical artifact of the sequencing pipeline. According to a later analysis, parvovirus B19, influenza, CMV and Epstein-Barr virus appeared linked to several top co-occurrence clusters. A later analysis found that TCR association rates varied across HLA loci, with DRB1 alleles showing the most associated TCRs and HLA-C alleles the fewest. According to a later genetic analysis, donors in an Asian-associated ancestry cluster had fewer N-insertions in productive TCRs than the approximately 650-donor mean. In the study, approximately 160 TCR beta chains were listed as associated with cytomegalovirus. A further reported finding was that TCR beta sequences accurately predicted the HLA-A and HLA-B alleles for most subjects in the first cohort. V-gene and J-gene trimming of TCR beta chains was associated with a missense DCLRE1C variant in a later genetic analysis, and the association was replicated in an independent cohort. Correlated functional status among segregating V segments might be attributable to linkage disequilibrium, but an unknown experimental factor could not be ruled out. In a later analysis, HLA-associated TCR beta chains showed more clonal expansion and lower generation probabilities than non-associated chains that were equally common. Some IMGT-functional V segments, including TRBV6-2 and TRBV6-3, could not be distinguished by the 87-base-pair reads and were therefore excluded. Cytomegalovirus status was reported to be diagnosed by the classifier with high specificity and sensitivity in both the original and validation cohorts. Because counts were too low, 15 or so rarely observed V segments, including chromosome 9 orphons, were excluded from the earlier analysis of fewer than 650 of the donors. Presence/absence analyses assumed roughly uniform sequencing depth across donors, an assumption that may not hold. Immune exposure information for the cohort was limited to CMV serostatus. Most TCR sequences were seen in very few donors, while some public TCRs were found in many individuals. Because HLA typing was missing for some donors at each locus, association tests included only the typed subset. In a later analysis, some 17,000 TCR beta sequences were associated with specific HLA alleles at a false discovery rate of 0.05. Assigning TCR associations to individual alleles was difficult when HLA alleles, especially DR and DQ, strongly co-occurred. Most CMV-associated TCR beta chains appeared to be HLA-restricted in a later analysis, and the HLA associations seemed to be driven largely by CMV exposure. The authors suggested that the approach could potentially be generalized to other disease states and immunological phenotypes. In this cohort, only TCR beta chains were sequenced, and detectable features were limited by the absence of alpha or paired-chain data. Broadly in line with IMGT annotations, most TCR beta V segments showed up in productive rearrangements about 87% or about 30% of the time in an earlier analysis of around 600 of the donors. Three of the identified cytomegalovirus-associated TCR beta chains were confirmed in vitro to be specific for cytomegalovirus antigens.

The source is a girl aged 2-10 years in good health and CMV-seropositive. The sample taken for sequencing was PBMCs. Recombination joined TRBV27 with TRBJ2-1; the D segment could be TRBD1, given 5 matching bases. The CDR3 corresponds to CASSVRAGYQDEQFF. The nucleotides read TGTGCCAGCAGTGTTCGGGCAGGGTACCAGGATGAGCAGTTCTTC.